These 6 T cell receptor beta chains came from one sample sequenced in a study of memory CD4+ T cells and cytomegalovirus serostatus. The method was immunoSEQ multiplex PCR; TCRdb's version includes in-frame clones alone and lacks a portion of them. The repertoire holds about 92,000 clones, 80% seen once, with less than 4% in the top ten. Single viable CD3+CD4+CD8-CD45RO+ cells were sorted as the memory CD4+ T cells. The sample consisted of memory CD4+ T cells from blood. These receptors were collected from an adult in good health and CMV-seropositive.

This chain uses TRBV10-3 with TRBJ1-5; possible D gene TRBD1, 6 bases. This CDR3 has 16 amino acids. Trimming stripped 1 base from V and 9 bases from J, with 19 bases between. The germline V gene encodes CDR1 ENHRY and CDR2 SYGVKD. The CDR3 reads CAISEYPGDVGSPQHF. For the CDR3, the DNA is TGTGCCATCAGTGAGTATCCAGGGGACGTCGGTTCGCCCCAGCATTTT.

CDR3 sequence: CASSARRGVSDTQYF. The DNA of the CDR3 is TGTGCCAGCAGCGCCCGGCGGGGGGTTTCAGATACGCAGTATTTT. J is TRBJ2-3 and V is TRBV5-6, with 8 bases fitting TRBD2. Per germline, CDR1 SGHDT and CDR2 YYEEEE. V lost 4 bases and J lost 4; bases outside the gene matches: 8. CDR3 length: 15 residues.

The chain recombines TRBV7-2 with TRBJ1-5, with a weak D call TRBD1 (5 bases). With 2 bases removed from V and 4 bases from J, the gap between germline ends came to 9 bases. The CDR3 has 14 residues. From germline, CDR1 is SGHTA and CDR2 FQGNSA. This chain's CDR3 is CASSLQGGNQPQHF. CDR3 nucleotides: TGTGCCAGCAGCTTACAGGGAGGAAATCAGCCCCAGCATTTT. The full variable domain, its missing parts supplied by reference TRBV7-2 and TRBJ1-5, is GAGVSQSPSNKVTEKGKDVELRCDPISGHTALYWYRQSLGQGLEFLIYFQGNSAPDKSGLPSDRFSAERTGGSVSTLTIQRTQQEDSAVYLCASSLQGGNQPQHFGDGTRLSIL.

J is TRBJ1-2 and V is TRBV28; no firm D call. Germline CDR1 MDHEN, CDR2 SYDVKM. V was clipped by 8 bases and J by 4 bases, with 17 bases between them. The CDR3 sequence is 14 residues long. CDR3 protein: CASVIDPWGYGYTF. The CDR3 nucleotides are TGTGCCAGCGTTATTGACCCTTGGGGCTATGGCTACACCTTC.

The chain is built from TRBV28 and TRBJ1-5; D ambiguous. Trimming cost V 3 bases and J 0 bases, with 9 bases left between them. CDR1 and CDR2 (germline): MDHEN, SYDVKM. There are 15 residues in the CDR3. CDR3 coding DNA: TGTGCCAGCAGTTTTTGGGCCCATAGCAATCAGCCCCAGCATTTT. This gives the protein CASSFWAHSNQPQHF.

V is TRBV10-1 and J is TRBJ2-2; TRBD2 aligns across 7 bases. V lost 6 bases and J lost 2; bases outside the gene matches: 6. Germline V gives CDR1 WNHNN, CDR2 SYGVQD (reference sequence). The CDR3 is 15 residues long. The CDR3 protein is CASRASGTNTGELFF. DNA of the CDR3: TGCGCCAGCAGGGCGAGCGGGACCAACACCGGGGAGCTGTTTTTT.